Detailed here is one T cell receptor beta chain. Its target is unknown. The data derive from a study of cytomegalovirus exposure and HLA in healthy donors. Findings of the study overall: Serostatus for CMV was the only available immune exposure information. The likely explanation for a cluster of highly shared sequence variants was sequencing artifact. The authors listed 150 or so TCR beta chains as cytomegalovirus-associated. Near-uniform donor sequencing depth was presumed by presence/absence analyses.

Germline assignment: CDR1 MNHNS and CDR2 SASEGT. CDR3 length: 16 amino acids. V was trimmed by 2 bases and J by 0 bases, leaving 11 bases between them. A multiplex PCR was run with 60 Vbeta primers and 13 Jbeta primers. Data came from immunoSEQ multiplex PCR; TCRdb stores just in-frame clones and leaves some out. Counted here are around 100,000 clones, 82% occurring once; the ten biggest clones make up 2% to 3%. The sample consisted of PBMCs. The chain carries TRBV6-1 and TRBJ1-3; D gene unclear. The sequence derives from a woman younger than 35 in good health and CMV-seronegative. For the CDR3, the DNA is TGTGCCAGCAGTGAAAGAACCGGGAGCTCTGGAAACACCATATATTTT. Its protein product is CASSERTGSSGNTIYF.